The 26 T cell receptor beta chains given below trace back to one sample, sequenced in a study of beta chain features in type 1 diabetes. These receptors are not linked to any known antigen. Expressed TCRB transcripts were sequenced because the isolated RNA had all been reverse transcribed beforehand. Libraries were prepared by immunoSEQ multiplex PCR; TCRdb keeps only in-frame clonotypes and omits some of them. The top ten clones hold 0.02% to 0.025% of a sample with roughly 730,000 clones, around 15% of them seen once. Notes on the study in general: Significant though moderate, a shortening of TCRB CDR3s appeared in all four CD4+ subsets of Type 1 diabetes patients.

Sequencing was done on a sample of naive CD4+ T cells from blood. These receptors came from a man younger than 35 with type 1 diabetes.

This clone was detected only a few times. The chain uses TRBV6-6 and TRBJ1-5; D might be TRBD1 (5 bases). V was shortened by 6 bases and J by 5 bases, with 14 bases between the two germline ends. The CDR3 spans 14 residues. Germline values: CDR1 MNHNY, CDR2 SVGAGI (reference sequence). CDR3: CASRGPEGHQPQHF. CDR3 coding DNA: TGTGCCAGCAGGGGGCCAGAGGGGCATCAGCCCCAGCATTTT.

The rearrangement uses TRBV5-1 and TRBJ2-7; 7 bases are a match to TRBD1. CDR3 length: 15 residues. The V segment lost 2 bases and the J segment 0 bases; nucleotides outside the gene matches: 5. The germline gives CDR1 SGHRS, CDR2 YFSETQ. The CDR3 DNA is TGCGCCAGCAGCTTAGCGACAGGGAGCTCCTACGAGCAGTACTTC. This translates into CASSLATGSSYEQYF.

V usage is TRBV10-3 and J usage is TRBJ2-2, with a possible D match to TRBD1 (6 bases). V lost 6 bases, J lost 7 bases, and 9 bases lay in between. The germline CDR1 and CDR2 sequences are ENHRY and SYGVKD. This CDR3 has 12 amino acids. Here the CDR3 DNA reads TGTGCCATCAGACAGGGTGGCGGGGAGCTGTTTTTT. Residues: CAIRQGGGELFF.

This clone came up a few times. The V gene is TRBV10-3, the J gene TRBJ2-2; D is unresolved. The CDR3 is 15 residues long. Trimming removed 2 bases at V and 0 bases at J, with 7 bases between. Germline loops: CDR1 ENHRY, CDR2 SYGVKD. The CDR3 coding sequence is TGTGCCATCAGTGAGGGCAGTACGAACACCGGGGAGCTGTTTTTT. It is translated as CAISEGSTNTGELFF.

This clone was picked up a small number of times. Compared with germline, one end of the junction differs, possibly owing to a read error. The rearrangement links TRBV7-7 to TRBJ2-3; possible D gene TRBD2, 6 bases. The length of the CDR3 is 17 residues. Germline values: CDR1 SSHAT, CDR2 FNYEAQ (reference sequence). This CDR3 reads CASSLGGAGPSTDTQYF. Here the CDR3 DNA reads TGTGCTAGCAGCTTAGGAGGGGCAGGGCCAAGCACAGATACGCAGTATTTT.

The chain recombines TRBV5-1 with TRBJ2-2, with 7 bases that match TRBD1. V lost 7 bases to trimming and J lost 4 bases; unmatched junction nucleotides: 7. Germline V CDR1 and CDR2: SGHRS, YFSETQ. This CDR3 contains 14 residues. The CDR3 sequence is CASHPTGSTGELFF. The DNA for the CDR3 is TGCGCCAGCCATCCGACAGGGTCCACCGGGGAGCTGTTTTTT.

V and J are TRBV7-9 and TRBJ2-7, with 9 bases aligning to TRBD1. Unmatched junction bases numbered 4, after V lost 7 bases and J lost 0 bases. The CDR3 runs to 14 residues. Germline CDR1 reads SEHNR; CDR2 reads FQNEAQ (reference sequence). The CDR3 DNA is TGTGCCAGCACCCGGGACAGGGCCTCCTACGAGCAGTACTTC. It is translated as CASTRDRASYEQYF.

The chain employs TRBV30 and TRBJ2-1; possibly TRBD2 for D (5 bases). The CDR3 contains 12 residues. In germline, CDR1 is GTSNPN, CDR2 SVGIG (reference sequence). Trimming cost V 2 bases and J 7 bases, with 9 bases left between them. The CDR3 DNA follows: TGTGCCTGGAGTCGAGACTATAATGAGCAGTTCTTC. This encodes CAWSRDYNEQFF.

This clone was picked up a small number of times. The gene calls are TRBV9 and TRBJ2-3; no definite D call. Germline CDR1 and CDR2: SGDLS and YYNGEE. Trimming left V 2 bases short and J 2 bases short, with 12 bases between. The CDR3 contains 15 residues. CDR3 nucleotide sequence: TGTGCCAGCAGCGTGAGTCCGGGCCTCACAGATACGCAGTATTTT. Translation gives CASSVSPGLTDTQYF.

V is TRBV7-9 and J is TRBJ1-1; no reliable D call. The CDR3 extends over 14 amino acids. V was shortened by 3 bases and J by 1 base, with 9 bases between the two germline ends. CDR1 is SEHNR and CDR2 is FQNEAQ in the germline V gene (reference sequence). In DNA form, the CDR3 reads TGTGCCAGCAGCTTCGGGTCCTCGAACACTGAAGCTTTCTTT. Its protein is CASSFGSSNTEAFF. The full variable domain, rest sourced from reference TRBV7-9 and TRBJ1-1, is DTGVSQNPRHKITKRGQNVTFRCDPISEHNRLYWYRQTLGQGPEFLTYFQNEAQLEKSRLLSDRFSAERPKGSFSTLEIQRTEQGDSAMYLCASSFGSSNTEAFFGQGTRLTVV.

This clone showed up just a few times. CDR3 loop: CASSSNGQGAYEQYF. For the CDR3, the DNA is TGCGCCAGCAGCTCCAACGGACAGGGAGCCTACGAGCAGTACTTC. This sequence joins TRBV5-1 and TRBJ2-7; 8 bases agree with TRBD1. CDR1 and CDR2 from the germline V gene are SGHRS and YFSETQ. The V and J ends lost 3 bases and 2 bases, in that order; junction bases with no gene match: 7. The CDR3 has 15 residues.

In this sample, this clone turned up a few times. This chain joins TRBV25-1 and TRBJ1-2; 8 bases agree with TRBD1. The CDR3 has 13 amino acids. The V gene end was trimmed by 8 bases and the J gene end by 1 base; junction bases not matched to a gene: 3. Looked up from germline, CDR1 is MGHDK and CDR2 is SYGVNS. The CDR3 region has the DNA TGTGCCAGCGGGGACAGGAATAACTATGGCTACACCTTC. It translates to CASGDRNNYGYTF.

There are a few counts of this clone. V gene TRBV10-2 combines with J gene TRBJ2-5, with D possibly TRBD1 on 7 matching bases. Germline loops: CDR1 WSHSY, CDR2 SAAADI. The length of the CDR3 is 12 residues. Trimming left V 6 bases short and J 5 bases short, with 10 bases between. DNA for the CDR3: TGCGCCAGCAGCCCAGGGGGGGAGACCCAGTACTTC. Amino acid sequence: CASSPGGETQYF.

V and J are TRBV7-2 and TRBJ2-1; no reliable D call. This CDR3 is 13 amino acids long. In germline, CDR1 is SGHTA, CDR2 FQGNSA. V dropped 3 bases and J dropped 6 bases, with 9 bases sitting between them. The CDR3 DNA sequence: TGTGCCAGCAGCTTGGGTATCTCCAATGAGCAGTTCTTC. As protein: CASSLGISNEQFF.

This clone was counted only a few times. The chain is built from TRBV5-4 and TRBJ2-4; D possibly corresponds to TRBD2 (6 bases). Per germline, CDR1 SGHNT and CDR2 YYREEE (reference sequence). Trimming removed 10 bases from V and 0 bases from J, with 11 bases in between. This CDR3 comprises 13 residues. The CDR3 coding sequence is TGTGCCTCGGGGGAACTAGCCAAAAACATTCAGTACTTC. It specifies CASGELAKNIQYF. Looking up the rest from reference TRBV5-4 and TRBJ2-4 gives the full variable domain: ETGVTQSPTHLIKTRGQQVTLRCSSQSGHNTVSWYQQALGQGPQFIFQYYREEENGRGNFPPRFSGLQFPNYSSELNVNALELDDSALYLCASGELAKNIQYFGAGTRLSVL.

CDR3 sequence reads: CASSIYPVIANYGYTF. The CDR3 DNA reads TGTGCCAGCAGCATCTACCCCGTTATAGCTAACTATGGCTACACCTTC. This chain joins TRBV21-1 and TRBJ1-2. TRBV21-1 is flagged as a pseudogene. This CDR3 has 16 residues.

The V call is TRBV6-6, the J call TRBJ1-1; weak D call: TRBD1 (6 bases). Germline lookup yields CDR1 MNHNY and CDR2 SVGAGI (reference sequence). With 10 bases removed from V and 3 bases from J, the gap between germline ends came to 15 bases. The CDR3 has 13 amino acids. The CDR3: CATGQKRDTEAFF. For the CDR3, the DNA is TGTGCCACCGGACAGAAACGGGACACTGAAGCTTTCTTT.

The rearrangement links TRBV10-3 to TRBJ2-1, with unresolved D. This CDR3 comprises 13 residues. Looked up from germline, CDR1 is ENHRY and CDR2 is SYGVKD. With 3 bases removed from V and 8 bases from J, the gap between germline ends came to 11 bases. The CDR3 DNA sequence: TGTGCCATCAGTGATCGGGCCAGCGATGAGCAGTTCTTC. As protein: CAISDRASDEQFF.

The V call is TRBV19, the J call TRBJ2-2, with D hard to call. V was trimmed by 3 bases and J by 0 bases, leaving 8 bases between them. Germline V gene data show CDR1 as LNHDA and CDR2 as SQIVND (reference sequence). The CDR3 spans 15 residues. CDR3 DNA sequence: TGTGCCAGTAGTATCGACACCACGAACACCGGGGAGCTGTTTTTT. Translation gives CASSIDTTNTGELFF.

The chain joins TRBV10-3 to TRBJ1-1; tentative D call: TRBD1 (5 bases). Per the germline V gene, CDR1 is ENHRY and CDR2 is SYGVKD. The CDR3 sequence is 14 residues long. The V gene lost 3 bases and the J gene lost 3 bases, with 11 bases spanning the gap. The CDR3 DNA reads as TGTGCCATCAGTGATAGGGGAATGGACACTGAAGCTTTCTTT. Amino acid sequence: CAISDRGMDTEAFF.

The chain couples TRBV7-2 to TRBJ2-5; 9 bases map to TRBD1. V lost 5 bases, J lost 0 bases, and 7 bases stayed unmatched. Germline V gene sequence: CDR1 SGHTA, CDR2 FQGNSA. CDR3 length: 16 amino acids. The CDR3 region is CASSTLRDRDQETQYF. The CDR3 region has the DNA TGTGCCAGCAGCACCCTCCGGGACAGGGACCAAGAGACCCAGTACTTC.

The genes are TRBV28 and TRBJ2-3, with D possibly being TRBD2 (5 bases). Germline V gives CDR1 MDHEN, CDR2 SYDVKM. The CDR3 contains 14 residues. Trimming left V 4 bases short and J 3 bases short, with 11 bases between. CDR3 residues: CASSSHGGTDTQYF. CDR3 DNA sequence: TGTGCCAGCAGTTCTCACGGCGGGACAGATACGCAGTATTTT.

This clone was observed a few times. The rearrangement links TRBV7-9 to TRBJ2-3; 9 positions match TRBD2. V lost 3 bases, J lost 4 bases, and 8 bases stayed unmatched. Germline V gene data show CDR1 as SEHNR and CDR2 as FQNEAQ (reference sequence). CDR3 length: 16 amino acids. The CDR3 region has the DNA TGTGCCAGCAGCTTTTCTACTAGCGGGCCCTCAGATACGCAGTATTTT. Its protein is CASSFSTSGPSDTQYF.

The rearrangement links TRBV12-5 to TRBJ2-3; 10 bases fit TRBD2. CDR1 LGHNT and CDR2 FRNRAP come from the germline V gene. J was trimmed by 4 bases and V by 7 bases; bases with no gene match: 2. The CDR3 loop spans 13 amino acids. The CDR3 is CASVGTSADTQYF. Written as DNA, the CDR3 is TGTGCTAGTGTTGGGACTAGCGCAGATACGCAGTATTTT.

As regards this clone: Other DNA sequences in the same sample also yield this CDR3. The CDR3 here is CSVGRDTGELFF. CDR3 in DNA: TGCAGCGTGGGACGGGACACCGGGGAGCTGTTTTTT. The V gene is TRBV29-1, the J gene TRBJ2-2; possibly TRBD1 or TRBD2 for D (5 bases each). The CDR3 is 12 amino acids. Trimming took 6 bases from V and 3 from J, leaving 8 bases between them. In germline, CDR1 is SQVTM, CDR2 ANQGSEA.

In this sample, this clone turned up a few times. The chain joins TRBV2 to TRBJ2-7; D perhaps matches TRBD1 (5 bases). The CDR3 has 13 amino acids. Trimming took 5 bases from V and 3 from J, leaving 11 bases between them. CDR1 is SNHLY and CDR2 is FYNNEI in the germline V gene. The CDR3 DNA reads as TGTGCCAGCAGTCCTAACCAGGGCTACGAGCAGTACTTC. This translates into CASSPNQGYEQYF.